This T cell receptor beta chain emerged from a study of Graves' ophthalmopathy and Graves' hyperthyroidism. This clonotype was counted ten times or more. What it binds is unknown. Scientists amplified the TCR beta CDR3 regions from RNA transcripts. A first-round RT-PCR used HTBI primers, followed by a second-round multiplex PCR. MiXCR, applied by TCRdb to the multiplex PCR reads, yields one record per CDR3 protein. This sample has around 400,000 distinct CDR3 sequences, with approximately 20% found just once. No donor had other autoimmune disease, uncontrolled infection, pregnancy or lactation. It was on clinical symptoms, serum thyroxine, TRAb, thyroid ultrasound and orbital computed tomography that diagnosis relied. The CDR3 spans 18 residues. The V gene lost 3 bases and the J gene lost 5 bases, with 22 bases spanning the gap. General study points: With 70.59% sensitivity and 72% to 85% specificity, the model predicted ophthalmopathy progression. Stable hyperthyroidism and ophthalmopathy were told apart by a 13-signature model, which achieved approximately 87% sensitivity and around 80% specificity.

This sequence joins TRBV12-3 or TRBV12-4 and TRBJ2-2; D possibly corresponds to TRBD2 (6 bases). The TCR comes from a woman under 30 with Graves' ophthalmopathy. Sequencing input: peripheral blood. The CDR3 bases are TGTGCCAGCAGTTTTCGGATAGGGCGGAGGGGTTGGACCGGGGAGCTGTTTTTT. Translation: CASSFRIGRRGWTGELFF.